These 10 T cell receptor beta chains came from one sample sequenced in a study of blood T cell repertoires in COVID-19. Profiled with immunoSEQ multiplex PCR; TCRdb holds only in-frame clones, not every one. This sample yields about 60,000 clones, of which around four fifths are seen a single time; 35% to 45% belongs to the top ten. Material for sequencing was peripheral blood. The receptor source for this set is a human donor in a cohort sampled during active COVID-19.

The count of this clone is one. J is TRBJ1-1 and V is TRBV7-2; TRBD1 is a possible D gene (6 bases). Germline V lookup: CDR1 SGHTA, CDR2 FQGNSA. The V end lost 5 bases, the J end lost 3 bases, and 13 bases lay between the germline ends. The CDR3 extends over 14 amino acids. In nucleotides, the CDR3 is TGTGCCAGCAGCCCCCGGGGGGGCTACACTGAAGCTTTCTTT. This gives the protein CASSPRGGYTEAFF.

V usage is TRBV5-1 and J usage is TRBJ1-4; 9 positions agree with TRBD1. The J segment lost 8 bases and the V segment lost 3 bases, leaving 8 bases of the junction unmatched. The CDR3 sequence is 15 residues long. The germline V gene has CDR1 SGHRS and CDR2 YFSETQ. This CDR3 reads CASSSLGQGREKLFF. As DNA, the CDR3 is TGCGCCAGCAGCTCACTGGGACAGGGAAGAGAAAAACTGTTTTTT.

CDR3 loop: CASLRTGVDTIYF. The CDR3 DNA reads TGTGCCAGCCTACGGACAGGGGTGGACACCATATATTTT. V and J are TRBV19 and TRBJ1-3; TRBD1 matches at 9 bases. Trimming removed 9 bases from V and 8 bases from J; junction bases left unmatched: 8. Germline assignment: CDR1 LNHDA and CDR2 SQIVND (reference sequence). The CDR3 covers 13 residues.

This clone is a singleton in its sample. The chain carries TRBV19 and TRBJ2-7, with TRBD1 as a possible D gene (6 bases). The germline V and J ends were trimmed by 5 bases and 3 bases, with 11 bases remaining between them. The V gene's germline CDR1 is LNHDA and CDR2 SQIVND (reference sequence). The CDR3 loop spans 13 amino acids. The CDR3 here is CASSRDKYYEQYF. CDR3 bases: TGTGCCAGTAGTCGGGACAAGTACTACGAGCAGTACTTC.

The J gene is TRBJ2-1, the V gene TRBV19; 8 nucleotides line up with TRBD2. From germline, CDR1 is LNHDA and CDR2 SQIVND (reference sequence). V dropped 4 bases and J dropped 0; count of bases not matched to a gene: 2. The CDR3 is 15 amino acids. The CDR3 sequence: CASSKAGVSYNEQFF. In DNA form, the CDR3 reads TGTGCCAGTAGTAAAGCGGGGGTCTCCTACAATGAGCAGTTCTTC.

V gene TRBV6-1 combines with J gene TRBJ1-1, with D tentatively TRBD1 (5 bases). V was clipped by 3 bases and J by 5 bases, with 13 bases between them. Per the germline V gene, CDR1 is MNHNS and CDR2 is SASEGT. The CDR3 has 14 amino acids. This chain's CDR3 is CASSDREVWTEAFF. The CDR3 region has the DNA TGTGCCAGCAGTGACAGGGAGGTTTGGACTGAAGCTTTCTTT.

The gene calls are TRBV7-3 and TRBJ2-6; D not certain. Germline-derived CDR1 and CDR2 are SGHTA and FQGTGA. The CDR3 is 15 residues long. V lost 4 bases to trimming and J lost 0 bases, with 7 bases between them. Here the CDR3 reads CASSSTYSGANVLTF. The CDR3 DNA sequence: TGTGCCAGCAGCTCTACGTACTCTGGGGCCAACGTCCTGACTTTC.

The rearrangement uses TRBV27 and TRBJ2-1; 7 nucleotides align to TRBD2. The germline V gene has CDR1 MNHEY and CDR2 SMNVEV (reference sequence). Trimming took 5 bases from V and 15 from J; bases not matched to a gene: 10. The CDR3 runs to 12 residues. The CDR3 nucleotides read TGTGCCAGCAGTGGATTACTAGCGTCCCCGTTCTTC. The encoded protein is CASSGLLASPFF.

This clone was detected once. The gene calls are TRBV3-1 (or the pseudogene TRBV3-2) and TRBJ2-2; D possibly corresponds to TRBD1 (6 bases). V was pared by 4 bases and J by 1 base, with 13 bases between. Germline CDR1 LGHDT, CDR2 YNNKEL (reference sequence). There are 16 residues in the CDR3. CDR3 sequence: CASSPHPGQNTGELFF. The CDR3 coding sequence is TGTGCCAGCAGCCCTCATCCGGGACAGAACACCGGGGAGCTGTTTTTT.

V gene TRBV19 combines with J gene TRBJ1-5; D ambiguous. With 3 bases removed from V and 0 bases from J, the gap between germline ends came to 12 bases. The germline CDR1 and CDR2 sequences are LNHDA and SQIVND (reference sequence). CDR3 length equals 16 residues. The CDR3 nucleotides read TGTGCCAGTAGTATTTCCCCGACTTATAGCAATCAGCCCCAGCATTTT. Amino acids: CASSISPTYSNQPQHF.